This is a list of T cell receptor beta chains from one sample in a study of radiotherapy plus CTLA-4 blockade in lung cancer. Only in-frame clones appear in the TCRdb table, and some are missing; sequencing was by immunoSEQ multiplex PCR. The sample lists 65,000 to 85,000 clones; roughly 80% were seen once. The sequenced sample was peripheral blood, obtained from a patient treated with radiotherapy plus ipilimumab. The source is a human donor with non-small cell lung cancer whose response to radiotherapy plus ipilimumab could not be evaluated. CDR3s include the opening cysteine and the closing phenylalanine or tryptophan. Each record gives: J gene, D gene, V gene, clone size, CDR3 protein, CDR3 DNA. The D gene is left open where the match is weak. Size values are once, few and many counts, or a class for expanded clones, and some rows have none.

TRBJ2-1 | TRBD2 | TRBV19 | . | CASRTSGSVYEQFF | TGTGCCAGTCGGACTAGCGGGAGTGTCTATGAGCAGTTCTTC
TRBJ1-1 | TRBD1 | TRBV7-2 | . | CASSRSGGLLSNTEAFF | TGTGCCAGCAGCCGTTCAGGGGGCCTCCTGTCAAACACTGAAGCTTTCTTT
TRBJ2-7 | TRBD2 | TRBV11-2 | . | CASSSLAGVGEQYF | TGTGCCAGCAGCTCCCTAGCGGGGGTAGGGGAGCAGTACTTC
TRBJ2-7 | TRBD1 | TRBV7-2 | few | CASSTGQGNEQYF | TGTGCCAGCAGCACCGGACAGGGCAACGAGCAGTACTTC
TRBJ2-2 | TRBD2 | TRBV4-1 | . | CASSQSGGAPGELFF | TGCGCCAGCAGCCAGAGCGGGGGGGCCCCCGGGGAGCTGTTTTTT
TRBJ2-2 | . | TRBV9 | . | CASSRGGELFF | TGTGCCAGCAGCAGGGGCGGGGAGCTGTTTTTT
TRBJ1-2 | . | TRBV28 | . | CASSRGGVDYGYTF | TGTGCCAGCAGCCGCGGGGGGGTCGACTATGGCTACACCTTC
TRBJ2-1 | TRBD2 | TRBV27 | . | CASSSGLAGREQFF | TGTGCCAGCAGCTCGGGACTAGCGGGACGGGAGCAGTTCTTC
TRBJ1-3 | TRBD1 | TRBV18 | few | CASSPLDRGGGNTIYF | TGTGCCAGCTCACCGCTCGACAGGGGAGGTGGAAACACCATATATTTT
TRBJ1-1 | TRBD1 | TRBV7-9 | . | CASSQTGAYMNTEAFF | TGTGCCAGCAGCCAGACAGGGGCCTACATGAACACTGAAGCTTTCTTT
TRBJ2-1 | TRBD1 | TRBV7-9 | . | CASSRNIRQGTEFF | TGTGCCAGCAGCCGCAACATTAGACAGGGGACGGAGTTCTTC
TRBJ2-5 | TRBD1 | TRBV28 | . | CASSFGDRAGEQYF | TGTGCCAGCAGTTTTGGGGACAGGGCTGGGGAGCAGTACTTC
TRBJ1-1 | . | TRBV7-2 | . | CASSLLPNLNTEAFF | TGTGCCAGCAGCTTATTACCGAACTTGAACACTGAAGCTTTCTTT
TRBJ1-4 | . | TRBV5-1 | . | CASSPSPGEKLFF | TGCGCCAGCAGCCCTAGCCCTGGTGAAAAACTGTTTTTT
TRBJ1-6 | TRBD1 | TRBV6-6 | few | CASSYYPGGYNSPLHF | TGTGCCAGCAGTTACTATCCAGGGGGCTATAATTCACCCCTCCACTTT
TRBJ2-3 | . | TRBV12-5 | . | CASGLIQRGTDTQYF | TGTGCTAGTGGTTTGATCCAGAGGGGCACAGATACGCAGTATTTT
TRBJ2-4 | TRBD1 | TRBV5-1 | once | CASSLGWGQGKDIQYF | TGCGCCAGCAGCTTGGGCTGGGGACAGGGGAAGGACATTCAGTACTTC
TRBJ2-7 | TRBD2 | TRBV5-1 | . | CASSSTGGYEQYF | TGCGCCAGCAGCTCTACGGGGGGCTACGAGCAGTACTTC
TRBJ1-5 | . | TRBV30 | many | CAWREGYSNQPQHF | TGTGCCTGGAGGGAGGGGTATAGCAATCAGCCCCAGCATTTT
TRBJ1-4 | . | TRBV28 | few | CASSLGQLTNEKLFF | TGTGCCAGCAGTTTGGGCCAGCTAACTAATGAAAAACTGTTTTTT
TRBJ2-5 | . | TRBV11-2 | . | CASSLGPGLQETQYF | TGTGCCAGCAGCTTAGGTCCAGGTCTACAAGAGACCCAGTACTTC
TRBJ1-3 | . | TRBV7-8 | few | CASSLGGGSLGNTIYF | TGTGCCAGCAGCTTAGGGGGGGGTTCCCTTGGAAACACCATATATTTT
TRBJ1-1 | TRBD1 | TRBV10-3 | few | CAIRKDRERTEAFF | TGTGCCATCAGGAAGGACAGGGAAAGGACTGAAGCTTTCTTT
TRBJ2-7 | TRBD2 | TRBV5-4 | . | CASSLAGGEQYF | TGTGCCAGCAGCTTGGCGGGGGGTGAGCAGTACTTC
TRBJ2-1 | TRBD2 | TRBV9 | . | CASSPLAVSYNEQFF | TGTGCCAGCAGCCCTCTAGCGGTCTCCTACAATGAGCAGTTCTTC
TRBJ2-5 | . | TRBV5-1 | . | CASSWGTVQETQYF | TGCGCCAGCAGCTGGGGGACTGTTCAAGAGACCCAGTACTTC
TRBJ1-6 | TRBD1 | TRBV11-2 | few | CASSQRQGQGAWSLHF | TGTGCCAGCAGCCAAAGGCAGGGACAGGGGGCCTGGTCCCTCCACTTT
TRBJ2-5 | . | TRBV5-1 | . | CASSSTSRYSGAEEQYF | TGCGCCAGCAGCTCCACCTCAAGATACTCAGGGGCGGAGGAGCAGTACTTC
TRBJ2-1 | . | TRBV10-3 | . | CAISGDTYNEQFF | TGTGCCATCAGCGGGGACACATACAATGAGCAGTTCTTC
TRBJ2-1 | . | TRBV4-1 | few | CASSQDYLNEQFF | TGCGCCAGCAGCCAAGATTATCTGAATGAGCAGTTCTTC
TRBJ1-5 | TRBD1 | TRBV7-9 | . | CASSSTGNQPQHF | TGTGCCAGCAGTTCGACAGGGAATCAGCCCCAGCATTTT
TRBJ1-1 | TRBD1 | TRBV2 | few | CASDRGMFSGTEAFF | TGTGCCAGTGACAGGGGAATGTTCTCGGGCACTGAAGCTTTCTTT
TRBJ2-3 | . | TRBV28 | . | CASGGGTGRTDTQYF | TGTGCCAGCGGGGGCGGTACGGGGCGCACAGATACGCAGTATTTT
TRBJ1-1 | . | TRBV4-3 | . | CASSPQINTEAFF | TGCGCCAGCAGCCCTCAGATTAACACTGAAGCTTTCTTT
TRBJ1-1 | . | TRBV5-4 | few | CASSLGDKNTEAFF | TGTGCCAGCAGCTTGGGGGACAAAAACACTGAAGCTTTCTTT
TRBJ1-6 | . | TRBV15 | . | CATSRDYTGKSPLHF | TGTGCCACCAGCAGAGATTACACAGGGAAGTCACCCCTCCACTTT
TRBJ2-7 | TRBD2 | TRBV29-1 | . | CSVSGSSYEQYF | TGCAGCGTAAGCGGGAGTTCCTACGAGCAGTACTTC
TRBJ1-2 | . | TRBV28 | . | CATDRQPLYGYTF | TGTGCCACCGATCGACAGCCCCTCTATGGCTACACCTTC
TRBJ2-1 | TRBD2 | TRBV6-4 | . | CASSLVVAGEQFF | TGTGCCAGCAGCCTCGTAGTAGCGGGTGAGCAGTTCTTC
TRBJ2-5 | . | TRBV5-1 | . | CASSWSSAGETQYF | TGCGCCAGCAGCTGGAGTAGCGCGGGAGAGACCCAGTACTTC
TRBJ2-7 | . | TRBV6-1 | . | CASSGMMGVHEQYF | TGTGCCAGCAGCGGTATGATGGGAGTCCACGAGCAGTACTTC
TRBJ1-2 | . | TRBV11-2 | . | CASSDWRYYGYTF | TGTGCCAGCAGCGACTGGAGGTATTATGGCTACACCTTC
TRBJ1-6 | TRBD1 | TRBV7-2 | . | CASSSMDRASPLHF | TGTGCCAGCAGCTCGATGGACAGGGCTTCACCCCTCCACTTT
TRBJ2-5 | . | TRBV5-4 | few | CASSLGTRAETQYF | TGTGCCAGCAGCTTGGGGACACGGGCGGAGACCCAGTACTTC
TRBJ2-7 | TRBD1 | TRBV5-5 | . | CASSRDRVLSYEQYF | TGTGCCAGCAGCCGGGACAGGGTCCTATCCTACGAGCAGTACTTC